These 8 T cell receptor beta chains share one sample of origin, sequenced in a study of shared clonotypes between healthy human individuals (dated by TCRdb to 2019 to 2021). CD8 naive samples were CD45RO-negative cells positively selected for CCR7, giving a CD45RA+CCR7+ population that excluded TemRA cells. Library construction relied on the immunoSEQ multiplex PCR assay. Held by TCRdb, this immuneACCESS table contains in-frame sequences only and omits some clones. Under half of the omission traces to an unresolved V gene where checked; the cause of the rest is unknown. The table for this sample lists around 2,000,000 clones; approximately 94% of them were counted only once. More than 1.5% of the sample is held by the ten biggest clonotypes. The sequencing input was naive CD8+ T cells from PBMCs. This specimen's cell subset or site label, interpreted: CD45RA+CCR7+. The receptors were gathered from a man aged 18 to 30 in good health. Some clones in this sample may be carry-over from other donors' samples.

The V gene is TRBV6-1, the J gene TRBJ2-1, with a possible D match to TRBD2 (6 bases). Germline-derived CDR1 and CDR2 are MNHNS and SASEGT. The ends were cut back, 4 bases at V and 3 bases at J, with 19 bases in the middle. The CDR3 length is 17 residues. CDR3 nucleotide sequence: TGTGCCAGCAGTGCAGAGTCCGGGACTCGACTCTACAATGAGCAGTTCTTC. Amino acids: CASSAESGTRLYNEQFF.

The CDR3 sequence: CASRWGKQGGELFF. Written as DNA, the CDR3 is TGCGCCAGCAGATGGGGTAAACAAGGCGGGGAGCTGTTTTTT. This rearrangement joins TRBV5-1 to TRBJ2-2; D not certain. Trimming took 5 bases from V and 7 from J, leaving 15 bases between them. The CDR3 runs to 14 residues. Germline values: CDR1 SGHRS, CDR2 YFSETQ.

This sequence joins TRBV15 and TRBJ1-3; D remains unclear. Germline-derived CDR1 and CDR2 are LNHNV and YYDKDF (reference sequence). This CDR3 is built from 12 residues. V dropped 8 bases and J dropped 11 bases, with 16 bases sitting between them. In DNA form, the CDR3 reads TGTGCCACCGGTGCCAGCCCTGGAGCCATATATTTT. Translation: CATGASPGAIYF.

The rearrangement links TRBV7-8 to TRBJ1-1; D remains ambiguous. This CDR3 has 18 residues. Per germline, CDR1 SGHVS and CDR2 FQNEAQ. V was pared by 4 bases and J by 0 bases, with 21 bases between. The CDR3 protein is CASSSDDTSYLMNTEAFF. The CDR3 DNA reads TGTGCCAGCAGCTCGGACGACACTTCTTACCTCATGAACACTGAAGCTTTCTTT. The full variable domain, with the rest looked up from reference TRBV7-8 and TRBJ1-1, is GAGVSQSPRYKVAKRGQDVALRCDPISGHVSLFWYQQALGQGPEFLTYFQNEAQLDKSGLPSDRFFAERPEGSVSTLKIQRTQQEDSAVYLCASSSDDTSYLMNTEAFFGQGTRLTVV.

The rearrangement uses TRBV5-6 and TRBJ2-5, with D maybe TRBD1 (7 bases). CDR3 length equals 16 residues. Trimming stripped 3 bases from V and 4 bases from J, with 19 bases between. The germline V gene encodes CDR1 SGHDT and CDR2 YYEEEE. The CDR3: CASSSGYRGGSETQYF. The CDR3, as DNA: TGTGCCAGCAGCTCCGGATACAGGGGAGGTTCAGAGACCCAGTACTTC.

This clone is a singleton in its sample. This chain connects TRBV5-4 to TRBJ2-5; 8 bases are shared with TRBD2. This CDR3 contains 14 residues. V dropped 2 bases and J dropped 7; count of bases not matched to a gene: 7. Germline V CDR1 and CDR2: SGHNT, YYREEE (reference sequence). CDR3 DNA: TGTGCCAGCAGCTTCGACGGGGGGGAAAGGACCCAGTACTTC. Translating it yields CASSFDGGERTQYF.

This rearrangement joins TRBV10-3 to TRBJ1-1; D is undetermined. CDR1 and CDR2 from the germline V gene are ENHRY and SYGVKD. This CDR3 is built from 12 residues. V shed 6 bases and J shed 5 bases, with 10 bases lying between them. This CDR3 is CAIRTGSTEAFF. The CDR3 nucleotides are TGTGCCATCAGGACGGGGTCTACTGAAGCTTTCTTT.

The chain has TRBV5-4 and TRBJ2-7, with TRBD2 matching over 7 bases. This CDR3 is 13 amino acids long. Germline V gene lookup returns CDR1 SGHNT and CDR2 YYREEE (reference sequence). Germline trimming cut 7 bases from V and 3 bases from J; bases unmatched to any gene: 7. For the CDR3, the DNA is TGTGCCAGCCAAGCGGGACCCCTCTACGAGCAGTACTTC. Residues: CASQAGPLYEQYF. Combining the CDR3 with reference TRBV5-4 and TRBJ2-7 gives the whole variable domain ETGVTQSPTHLIKTRGQQVTLRCSSQSGHNTVSWYQQALGQGPQFIFQYYREEENGRGNFPPRFSGLQFPNYSSELNVNALELDDSALYLCASQAGPLYEQYFGPGTRLTVT.